These T cell receptor beta chains were read from a single sample in a study of T cell responses to AZD1222 COVID-19 vaccine. Sequencing used immunoSEQ multiplex PCR; TCRdb keeps in-frame clones, though not all of them. The sample has around 110,000 clones, roughly nine tenths seen once. The material was peripheral blood, obtained 28 days after the second AZD1222 dose. The receptors here all came from an adult who received the AZD1222 COVID-19 vaccine. The CDR3 runs from the conserved cysteine through the conserved F or W. The order of the fields is D gene, clone size, V gene, J gene, CDR3 DNA, CDR3 protein. A D gene is named only where the DNA matches it firmly. Clone size is shown for a subset of rows, as once, few, many or a class of expanded clone.

NA,NA,TRBV30,TRBJ2-7,TGTGCCTGGAGTGTGGGGTACGAGCAGTACTTC,CAWSVGYEQYF
NA,NA,TRBV5-1,TRBJ1-1,TGCGCCAGCAGCTTGACAGGGTTGGACACTGAAGCTTTCTTT,CASSLTGLDTEAFF
TRBD1,NA,TRBV12-5,TRBJ2-3,TGTGCTAGTGGTATAGGGACAGCGCAGTATTTT,CASGIGTAQYF
NA,NA,TRBV30,TRBJ2-7,TGTGCCTGGAGTGTACCAGAGTACGAGCAGTACTTC,CAWSVPEYEQYF
NA,NA,TRBV7-2,TRBJ2-7,TGTGCCAGCAGCTTAAGTACAGCGTTCTACGAGCAGTACTTC,CASSLSTAFYEQYF
NA,NA,TRBV11-3,TRBJ2-1,TGTGCCAGCAGCTTAGGATTTGCTAGCTCCTACAATGAGCAGTTCTTC,CASSLGFASSYNEQFF
TRBD1,NA,TRBV18,TRBJ1-2,TGTGCCAGCTACCGGACAGGAGAGTTCTATGGCTACACCTTC,CASYRTGEFYGYTF
NA,NA,TRBV5-4,TRBJ1-6,TGTGCCAGCACCCGCGATAATTCACCCCTCCACTTT,CASTRDNSPLHF
NA,NA,TRBV15,TRBJ1-1,TGTGCCACCAGCAGAGATCCGGAGGGGAACCTTGAAGCTTTCTTT,CATSRDPEGNLEAFF
NA,NA,TRBV3-1/TRBV3-2,TRBJ1-4,TGTGCCAGCAGCCAAGCGGCGCACGGTGTAAAACTGTTTTTT,CASSQAAHGVKLFF
TRBD2,NA,TRBV13,TRBJ2-2,TGTGCCAGCAGTCAGAGCGGGATTTACACCGGGGAGCTGTTTTTT,CASSQSGIYTGELFF
TRBD1,NA,TRBV5-4,TRBJ2-5,TGTGCCAGCAGCTCCCGACAGGGTGCGGAGACCCAGTACTTC,CASSSRQGAETQYF
NA,NA,TRBV5-6,TRBJ2-2,TGTGCCAGCAGCTTGTGGTTGGGGGAGAACACCGGGGAGCTGTTTTTT,CASSLWLGENTGELFF
NA,NA,TRBV7-9,TRBJ1-2,TGTGCCAGCAGCTTAGTTGGGGGCTCTGGCTACACCTTC,CASSLVGGSGYTF
TRBD2,NA,TRBV28,TRBJ2-1,TGTGCCAGCAGTTTCGTAGGTGGAGCGGGAGGGCCTGGTGAGCAGTTCTTC,CASSFVGGAGGPGEQFF
TRBD1,NA,TRBV7-2,TRBJ1-2,TGTGCCAGCAGCTTACAAACAGGGGAAAATGGCTACACCTTC,CASSLQTGENGYTF
NA,NA,TRBV15,TRBJ2-7,TGTGCCACCAGCGCCCGCCCCGGCGACGAGCAGTACTTC,CATSARPGDEQYF
NA,NA,TRBV19,TRBJ2-2,TGTGCCAGTAAGGGGGCCGGGGAGCTGTTTTTT,CASKGAGELFF
TRBD2,NA,TRBV28,TRBJ2-1,TGTGCCAGCAGTTTAATCGGTGGACTAGCGGGAGGGAATGAGCAGTTCTTC,CASSLIGGLAGGNEQFF
TRBD1,NA,TRBV4-2,TRBJ1-6,TGTGCCAGCAGCCATACCCAGGGGGCTGGATCCTATAATTCACCCCTCCACTTT,CASSHTQGAGSYNSPLHF
NA,NA,TRBV28,TRBJ2-1,TGTGCCAGCAGGAGCCCCAGCTCCTACAATGAGCAGTTCTTC,CASRSPSSYNEQFF
NA,NA,TRBV6-4,TRBJ2-7,TGTGCCAGCAGCGAGGACACCGGCAGCTACGAGCAGTACTTC,CASSEDTGSYEQYF
TRBD1,NA,TRBV29-1,TRBJ1-1,TGCAGCGTTGAAAGGGGGCCCGTCGGACTATTGAACACTGAAGCTTTCTTT,CSVERGPVGLLNTEAFF
NA,NA,TRBV9,TRBJ1-1,TGTGCCAGCAGCGCGGGACAGAACACTGAAGCTTTCTTT,CASSAGQNTEAFF
NA,NA,TRBV6-5,TRBJ1-1,TGTGCCAGCAAACTCGTATGGACTGAAGCTTTCTTT,CASKLVWTEAFF
NA,NA,TRBV28,TRBJ2-1,TGTGCCAGCAGTCCCAACAGGGTACGTGAGCAGTTCTTC,CASSPNRVREQFF
NA,NA,TRBV19,TRBJ1-2,TGTGCCAGTTGCCTGCGGACAGCGGACTATGGCTACACCTTC,CASCLRTADYGYTF
TRBD2,NA,TRBV7-3,TRBJ2-1,TGTGCCAGCAGCCGCCAAGCGGGAGAGGTTAATGAGCAGTTCTTC,CASSRQAGEVNEQFF
NA,NA,TRBV5-6,TRBJ2-3,TGTGCCAGCAGCTTGTGGAACATGGGGGGAACTAGCACAGATACGCAGTATTTT,CASSLWNMGGTSTDTQYF
TRBD1,NA,TRBV6-1,TRBJ1-5,TGTGCCAGCAGTGAAACAGGGGTGATCAATCAGCCCCAGCATTTT,CASSETGVINQPQHF
NA,NA,TRBV5-1,TRBJ2-5,TGCGCCAGCAGCTTGGGAGGCTTCCAGGCGGAGACCCAGTACTTC,CASSLGGFQAETQYF
NA,NA,TRBV6-5,TRBJ2-3,TGTGCCAGCAGCAATAGGGGCGCAGATACGCAGTATTTT,CASSNRGADTQYF
NA,NA,TRBV7-8,TRBJ2-1,TGTGCCAGCAAACCCTCGCTTTTAGAGTGGCGGAATGAGCAGTTCTTC,CASKPSLLEWRNEQFF
TRBD1,NA,TRBV15,TRBJ1-2,TGTGCCACCAGCCGACAGGGGGACGGAAACTATGGCTACACCTTC,CATSRQGDGNYGYTF
TRBD1,NA,TRBV29-1,TRBJ1-3,TGCAGCGTTGGGATTGGGACAGTTGGAAACACCATATATTTT,CSVGIGTVGNTIYF
NA,NA,TRBV5-4,TRBJ2-3,TGTGCCAGCAGCTTGGTGTATGGCAGTACAGATACGCAGTATTTT,CASSLVYGSTDTQYF
TRBD1,NA,TRBV5-6,TRBJ2-3,TGTGCCAGCAGCCCGGGGACAGGGACAGATACGCAGTATTTT,CASSPGTGTDTQYF
NA,NA,TRBV11-2,TRBJ1-1,TGTGCCAGCAGCTTACTCAGGGCGGGGACTGAAGCTTTCTTT,CASSLLRAGTEAFF
TRBD2,once,TRBV19,TRBJ2-1,TGTGCCAGTAGCCGACTAGCGGGAGAGATGAATGAGCAGTTCTTC,CASSRLAGEMNEQFF
NA,NA,TRBV18,TRBJ1-3,TGTGCCAGCTCACCCTGGACAGGAAACACCATATATTTT,CASSPWTGNTIYF
NA,NA,TRBV6-2/TRBV6-3,TRBJ2-1,TGTGCCAGCAGTCCCCACAATGAGCAGTTCTTC,CASSPHNEQFF
NA,NA,TRBV7-3,TRBJ1-2,TGTGCCAGCAGCTTACCTAGGTGGGCCGGTAGCTACACCTTC,CASSLPRWAGSYTF
NA,NA,TRBV2,TRBJ2-1,TGTGCCAGCAGTGAACAGAATGAGCAGTTCTTC,CASSEQNEQFF
NA,NA,TRBV20-1,TRBJ2-3,TGCAGTGCTAGTGTGACTTCAAGGGATACGCAGTATTTT,CSASVTSRDTQYF
NA,NA,TRBV4-2,TRBJ2-1,TGTGCCAGCAGCCAAGAGGCCTCGGGGGAGCAGTTCTTC,CASSQEASGEQFF
TRBD1,NA,TRBV5-1,TRBJ1-3,TGCGCCAGCAGCCTGGGACAGGGTTATGCTGGAAACACCATATATTTT,CASSLGQGYAGNTIYF
NA,NA,TRBV14,TRBJ2-7,TGTGCCAGCAGCCAACTCGGACACCCGACCTACGAGCAGTACTTC,CASSQLGHPTYEQYF
TRBD1,NA,TRBV3-1/TRBV3-2,TRBJ2-3,TGTGCCAGCAGCCAAGATTGGACAGGGTTGACGCAGTATTTT,CASSQDWTGLTQYF
NA,NA,TRBV3-1/TRBV3-2,TRBJ1-4,TGTGCCAGCAGCCACTGGGGCCATGATGTGGGGGAAAAACTGTTTTTT,CASSHWGHDVGEKLFF
NA,NA,TRBV4-1,TRBJ2-1,TGCGCCAGCAGCCAAAGAAGCCTAGTCTCCTACAATGAGCAGTTCTTC,CASSQRSLVSYNEQFF
NA,once,TRBV27,TRBJ2-7,TGTGCCAGCAGTACACAGGGTAACTACTACGAGCAGTACTTC,CASSTQGNYYEQYF
TRBD2,NA,TRBV2,TRBJ2-5,TGTGCCAGCAGTGAATGGGGCGGGAGCGACCCCAGGTACTTC,CASSEWGGSDPRYF
TRBD2,once,TRBV4-2,TRBJ2-7,TGTGCCAGCAGCCGGACGGCTAGCGGGAGTGAGGCCTACGAGCAGTACTTC,CASSRTASGSEAYEQYF
NA,NA,TRBV27,TRBJ2-1,TGTGCCAGCAGTTTTGACGGGAGCGTCTCCTACAATGAGCAGTTCTTC,CASSFDGSVSYNEQFF
NA,NA,TRBV7-9,TRBJ1-1,TGTGCCAGCAGCTTAGCGCAGGGGTACGACACTGAAGCTTTCTTT,CASSLAQGYDTEAFF
NA,once,TRBV20-1,TRBJ1-5,TGCAGTGTTTCCGGGGGTCAGCCCCAGCATTTT,CSVSGGQPQHF
TRBD1,NA,TRBV25-1,TRBJ1-6,TGTGCCAGCAGTGAATACGGACCCGGGACAGGGGATAATTCACCCCTCCACTTT,CASSEYGPGTGDNSPLHF
NA,NA,TRBV2,TRBJ1-1,TGTGCCAGCAGTGAAGCCGGCGGTGAAGCTTTCTTT,CASSEAGGEAFF
NA,NA,TRBV9,TRBJ1-3,TGTGCCAGCAGCCCCCGCGTGGGTATCTCTGGAAACACCATATATTTT,CASSPRVGISGNTIYF
NA,NA,TRBV21-1,TRBJ2-2,TGTGCCTCTCTTCCCGGGGAGCTGTTTTTT,CASLPGELFF